The 7 T cell receptor beta chains presented below share a single source sample, sequenced in a study of cytomegalovirus exposure and HLA in healthy donors. PCR involved 60 Vbeta and 13 Jbeta primers. The data were produced by immunoSEQ multiplex PCR, yet TCRdb's version contains in-frame clones alone and is incomplete. Here the sample spans about 83,000 clones, 70% to 75% being singletons. The specimen was PBMCs. The receptor source for this set is a man aged 55-75 years in good health and CMV-seronegative.

The genes are TRBV6-5 and TRBJ1-2, with D maybe TRBD1 (5 bases). Germline CDR1 and CDR2: MNHEY and SVGAGI. CDR3 size: 15 residues. Deletions cut 2 bases from V and 4 bases from J, with 14 bases between. CDR3 residues: CASSYGQGRGYGYTF. The CDR3 DNA sequence: TGTGCCAGCAGTTACGGGCAGGGAAGGGGCTATGGCTACACCTTC.

The V and J genes are TRBV30 and TRBJ1-2; 7 bases agree with TRBD1. CDR3 length: 14 amino acids. V lost 2 bases to trimming and J lost 2 bases; unmatched junction nucleotides: 5. CDR1 and CDR2 (germline): GTSNPN, SVGIG (reference sequence). The CDR3, as DNA: TGTGCCTGGAGTTCGACAGGGCTCAACTATGGCTACACCTTC. Its translation: CAWSSTGLNYGYTF. Based on the CDR3 plus reference TRBV30 and TRBJ1-2, the full variable domain is SQTIHQWPATLVQPVGSPLSLECTVEGTSNPNLYWYRQAAGRGLQLLFYSVGIGQISSEVPQNLSASRPQDRQFILSSKKLLLSDSGFYLCAWSSTGLNYGYTFGSGTRLTVV.

V is TRBV2 and J is TRBJ2-3; D is unclear. Germline lookup yields CDR1 SNHLY and CDR2 FYNNEI. V gave up 8 bases and J gave up 2 bases, with 14 bases separating them. The CDR3 sequence is 14 residues long. CDR3 nucleotides: TGTGCCAGCGCCCCCGGGTCCATCACAGATACGCAGTATTTT. Its protein product is CASAPGSITDTQYF.

The chain has TRBV10-3 and TRBJ1-2, with D uncertain. This CDR3 is 17 amino acids long. Germline V gives CDR1 ENHRY, CDR2 SYGVKD. Trimming stripped 4 bases from V and 0 bases from J, with 18 bases between. The CDR3 protein is CAISASDLFPANYGYTF. The CDR3 DNA is TGTGCCATCAGTGCGAGCGACCTTTTTCCCGCTAACTATGGCTACACCTTC.

The V gene is TRBV6-1, the J gene TRBJ2-7, with D possibly being TRBD1 (6 bases). Per germline, CDR1 MNHNS and CDR2 SASEGT. V was shortened by 3 bases and J by 1 base, with 10 bases between the two germline ends. This CDR3 is 14 amino acids long. CDR3 bases: TGTGCCAGCAGTGAGCAGGGGTCGTCCTACGAGCAGTACTTC. It translates to CASSEQGSSYEQYF.

The chain uses TRBV5-1 and TRBJ2-7; possibly TRBD1 for D (5 bases). From germline, CDR1 is SGHRS and CDR2 YFSETQ. The CDR3 covers 13 residues. The V end lost 0 bases, the J end lost 7 bases, and 11 bases lay between the germline ends. The CDR3 sequence: CASSLDTGREQYF. DNA of the CDR3: TGCGCCAGCAGCTTGGATACAGGTAGAGAGCAGTACTTC.

The V and J genes are TRBV4-1 and TRBJ2-4; perhaps TRBD1 as D (5 bases). V was clipped by 4 bases and J by 8 bases, with 21 bases between them. Germline lookup yields CDR1 MGHRA and CDR2 YSYEKL. This CDR3 is 16 amino acids long. CDR3 region: CASSPQGAGKSDIQYF. As DNA, the CDR3 is TGCGCCAGCAGCCCCCAAGGGGCAGGGAAGTCGGACATTCAGTACTTC.